This record covers a single T cell receptor (beta chain). Antigen specificity is unknown. V shed 4 bases and J shed 2 bases, with 6 bases lying between them. The V gene's germline CDR1 is SGHTA and CDR2 FQGTGA. The CDR3 extends over 13 amino acids. Sequenced by immunoSEQ multiplex PCR; TCRdb stores in-frame clones only, minus some. Among fewer than 35,000 clones listed, roughly three quarters were seen once. This record comes from a study of a mutant IDH1 vaccine in newly diagnosed glioma. Time point meaning: week 35, safety follow-up. One vaccine dose held 300 ug of mutant IDH1 20-mer peptide and came with topical imiquimod.

The TCR originated in a woman in her forties with glioma. This specimen consisted of PBMCs, obtained from a glioma patient whose treatment included an IDH1 peptide vaccine. The chain carries TRBV7-3 and TRBJ1-5; no definite D call. Here the CDR3 reads CASSSHRNQPQHF. The CDR3 DNA is TGTGCCAGCAGCTCACACCGCAATCAGCCCCAGCATTTT. Using reference TRBV7-3 and TRBJ1-5 for the parts outside the CDR3, the full variable domain is GAGVSQTPSNKVTEKGKYVELRCDPISGHTALYWYRQSLGQGPEFLIYFQGTGAADDSGLPNDRFFAVRPEGSVSTLKIQRTERGDSAVYLCASSSHRNQPQHFGDGTRLSIL.